This TCR beta chain originates from a study of cytomegalovirus exposure and HLA in healthy donors (dated by TCRdb to about 2017). Some background on the complete study: In an earlier analysis of fewer than 750 of the donors, approximately 260 Gb of sequence data and just under 120 million unique TCR beta sequences from 150 million to 200 million T cells were reported. Alongside the repertoire data, information on donor age, sex, ethnicity and CMV serostatus was compiled. Both class I and class II loci were covered by HLA typing, at four-digit resolution. The study was designed to test whether signatures of past pathogen exposure could be identified by cataloging public T cell receptors. To predict cytomegalovirus infection status, the study brought together high-throughput TCR immunosequencing, statistical association of individual TCRs with disease status, and machine learning. On average, about 200,000 unique TCR beta nucleotide sequences were sequenced per donor among about 400 genotyped donors of the cohort, with about 19% of those sequences being non-productive. In a later genetic analysis, genome-wide SNP genotypes for about three fifths of the roughly 670 donors were used, and that subset was treated as a discovery cohort. In an earlier analysis of roughly 600 of the donors, high-throughput TCR beta sequencing was used to judge whether each TCR beta V gene segment behaved as functional or pseudogenic. In addition to the first cohort of roughly 700 subjects, a separate validation cohort of under 150 different subjects was used. Of the roughly 430 genotyped donors, approximately 83% fell in the genetic ancestry cluster associated with self-reported Caucasian donors. An early release that covered approximately 600 HLA-typed donors contained 250 to 350 gigabases of sequencing data and roughly 84 million unique TCR sequences. The number of donors typed differed by locus, with roughly 620-630 for A, B, C, DRB1 and DQB1, more than 500 for DQA1, approximately 570 for DPA1, and some 440 for DPB1. The T cell repertoires of under 700 subjects were profiled by immunosequencing and related to cytomegalovirus serostatus. Every repertoire in the discovery cohort had been generated on one and the same sequencing platform. Roughly 5 DR-DQ haplotypes were handled as single units for association and clustering because linkage in the cohort was strong. In the later analysis, no new phenotypic data were used to find candidate immune exposures; instead, reliance was placed on TCR beta sequences and their occurrence across donors. In a later analysis, previously published TCR beta repertoires from some 640 donors were re-analyzed and high-resolution HLA genotyping was added so that TCR occurrence patterns could be studied. What the authors observed across the whole study: Assigning TCR associations to individual alleles was difficult when HLA alleles, especially DR and DQ, strongly co-occurred. The cohort was sequenced for TCR beta chains only, and without alpha or paired-chain data the features that could be detected were limited. In a later analysis, several top co-occurrence clusters were reported to appear linked to parvovirus B19, influenza, CMV and Epstein-Barr virus. According to a later genetic analysis, donors in an Asian-associated ancestry cluster had fewer N-insertions in productive TCRs than the approximately 690-donor mean. A further reported finding was that TCR beta sequences accurately predicted the HLA-A and HLA-B alleles for most subjects in the first cohort. In a later analysis, HLA-associated TCR beta chains showed more clonal expansion and lower generation probabilities than non-associated chains that were equally common. Immune exposure information for the cohort was limited to CMV serostatus. Most TCR sequences were seen in very few donors, while some public TCRs were found in many individuals. According to a later analysis, most CMV-associated TCR beta chains appeared to be HLA-restricted, and the HLA associations seemed to be driven largely by CMV exposure. In an earlier analysis of about 600 of the donors, most TCR beta V segments appeared in productive rearrangements about 90% or about 30% of the time, broadly matching IMGT annotations. Because HLA typing was missing for some donors at each locus, association tests included only the typed subset. The authors suggested that the approach could potentially be generalized to other disease states and immunological phenotypes. Over 15 rarely observed V segments, including chromosome 9 orphons, were excluded from the earlier analysis of a few hundred of the donors because counts were too low. A later analysis associated 16,951 TCR beta sequences with specific HLA alleles at a false discovery rate of 0.05. Three of the identified cytomegalovirus-associated TCR beta chains were confirmed in vitro to be specific for cytomegalovirus antigens. The study gave a list of more than 150 TCR beta chains associated with cytomegalovirus. The classifier was reported to diagnose cytomegalovirus status with high specificity and sensitivity in both the original cohort and the validation cohort. A later analysis found that TCR association rates varied across HLA loci, with DRB1 alleles showing the most associated TCRs and HLA-C alleles the fewest. Sequencing depth was assumed to be roughly uniform across donors in the presence/absence analyses, though that assumption may not hold. Some IMGT-functional V segments, including TRBV6-2 and TRBV6-3, could not be told apart with the 87-base-pair reads, so those segments were excluded. A cluster of highly shared sequence variants was judged likely to be a technical artifact of the sequencing pipeline. Correlated functional status among segregating V segments might be attributable to linkage disequilibrium, but an unknown experimental factor could not be ruled out. A later genetic analysis associated a missense DCLRE1C variant with V-gene and J-gene trimming of TCR beta chains, and an independent cohort replicated the association.

The germline V gene (reference sequence) specifies LNHDA as CDR1 and SQIVND as CDR2. From the cysteine through the phenylalanine, the CDR3 covers 13 amino acids. This entry keeps only the CDR3 DNA: 39 bases, framed from base 1. The V end loses 7 bases and the J end loses 6 bases, and a stretch of 13 bases separates them. Libraries were made using the immunoSEQ multiplex PCR assay. The multiplex PCR relied on a mix of 60 forward primers for TCR Vbeta segments and 13 reverse primers for TCR Jbeta segments. The CDR3 region of rearranged TCR beta genes was amplified from genomic DNA with a multiplex PCR assay. On the Illumina HiSeq System, the amplified TCR beta libraries were sequenced as 87-base-pair reads. In the paper's pipeline: A later analysis tallied around 80 million unique TCR beta chains across the 550 to 850 repertoires, and around 12 million of those chains were shared by two or more donors. Raw reads were error-corrected and collapsed into unique sequences with a nearest-neighbor algorithm that merged closely related sequences to remove PCR and sequencing errors. CDR3 sequences were aligned to IMGT reference sequences to assign V, D and J gene segments. For a sequence to be retained, a match of at least six nucleotides was required to both a V gene segment and a J gene segment. A rearrangement counted as productive if the CDR3 had no stop codons and remained in frame with V and J, and every other rearrangement counted as non-productive. Following IMGT convention, CDR3 was defined as the stretch from the second conserved V-encoded cysteine up to the conserved J-encoded phenylalanine. The earlier analysis of 500 to 750 of the donors excluded any sequence lacking an unambiguous match to a single V gene segment. An earlier analysis of several hundred of the donors classified V segments as functional when productive rearrangements were above 56.7% and as segregating when the standard deviation between donors was above 5%. To diagnose cytomegalovirus status from the catalog of TCR beta chain sequences, a statistical classification framework was built. In a later analysis, V and J genes were assigned by comparing TCR nucleotide sequences against IMGT/GENE-DB human TR gene sequences. A later analysis assigned CDR3 sequences and most-parsimonious VDJ recombination scenarios with the TCRdist pipeline. A later analysis defined each TCR beta chain by its CDR3 amino acid sequence plus V-gene family, and excluded reads lacking a unique V-gene family. To address suspected cross-contamination and a sequencing artifact, a later analysis removed approximately 590 highly shared, low-generation-probability nucleotide sequences. In a later analysis, a clonal expansion index was calculated for each public chain from normalized within-repertoire ranks of inferred template counts. A later analysis computed generation probabilities with a VDJ recombination model fitted to out-of-frame rearrangements, and checked the results against IGoR. A later analysis scored TCR-TCR, TCR-HLA and TCR-CMV co-occurrence with hypergeometric tests, applying a repertoire-size bias correction to TCR pairs. To estimate false discovery rates, a later analysis permuted the HLA or CMV assignments 20 times. A later analysis grouped co-occurring TCRs with DBSCAN, adding TCRdist sequence similarity when clustering within HLA-allele-positive subsets. Repertoires with fewer than 30,000 or more than 120,000 public chains, plus five repertoires with anomalous nucleotide sharing, were excluded from co-occurrence clustering. The immuneACCESS repertoire file appears here via TCRdb, limited to in-frame rearrangements. These files lack a portion of the clones; in checked studies, under half of the deficit traces to unresolved V genes, and the cause of the others is not known. V, J and clone size reflect that table, while D and trimming were determined from the DNA. A total of under 150,000 clones appear in this sample, around 63% of them only once. 10% of the sample comes from the top ten.

Note on this clone: Which antigen it targets is not known. No much larger clone exists at a distance of one base, and base qualities are not known.

The cohort comprised some 730 healthy bone marrow donors. At the time of sampling, every cohort member was nominally healthy, though immune exposures that went unrecorded were likely present. The donor tested CMV seropositive, placing the donor among the 250 to 350 seropositive members of the cohort. A peripheral blood sample was collected from each donor, and TCR beta sequencing was performed on peripheral blood mononuclear cells. The Qiagen DNeasy Blood Extraction Kit was used to extract genomic DNA from the blood cell samples. The source material was PBMCs. The chain links TRBV19 with TRBJ2-1, and perhaps TRBD1 as D gene, on 5 matching bases. This clonotype was obtained from a man aged 35 to 55 in good health and CMV-seropositive. The CDR3: CASMIGVGNEQFF. The DNA sequence is given as TGTGCCAGTATGATAGGGGTTGGCAATGAGCAGTTCTTC.